This is a list of T cell receptor beta chains from one sample in a study of blood T cell repertoires in COVID-19. Here immunoSEQ multiplex PCR was the method, and the copy in TCRdb shows in-frame clones only, minus some. This table holds 180,000 or so clones, more than 70% found once. The sequenced material came from peripheral blood. These receptors came from a person aged 65-85 years with COVID-19, enrolled during active disease. Both conserved end residues are part of each CDR3. The D gene is left open where the match is weak. Only some rows state a clone size, as once, few, many or a class for expanded clones.

V gene	J gene	D gene	clone size	CDR3 DNA	CDR3 protein
TRBV7-6	TRBJ2-3	NA	NA	TGTGCCAGCAGCTTATCCAGGGCGGGCACAGATACGCAGTATTTT	CASSLSRAGTDTQYF
TRBV12-3/TRBV12-4	TRBJ1-1	NA	few	TGTGCCAGCAGAGGACACGGAAGCGCTGAAGCTTTCTTT	CASRGHGSAEAFF
TRBV9	TRBJ2-3	TRBD2	NA	TGTGCCAGCAGCGTTCGTAGCGGGGGGGCTAGCACAGATACGCAGTATTTT	CASSVRSGGASTDTQYF
TRBV5-1	TRBJ2-3	TRBD1	NA	TGCGCCAGCAGCTTGGATGCGACAGGGGGCCCAGATACGCAGTATTTT	CASSLDATGGPDTQYF
TRBV27	TRBJ2-3	TRBD1	NA	TGTGCCAGCAGTCCGGGCCGGGACAGGGGTCCAGATACGCAGTATTTT	CASSPGRDRGPDTQYF
TRBV5-1	TRBJ1-2	TRBD1	NA	TGCGCCAGCAGCTTGATCGGGACAGGGAGGGAGCCTAACTATGGCTACACCTTC	CASSLIGTGREPNYGYTF
TRBV5-1	TRBJ2-5	TRBD2	NA	TGCGCCAGCAGCTTGGTCGCTAGCGGTCAGGAGACCCAGTACTTC	CASSLVASGQETQYF
TRBV5-1	TRBJ2-7	TRBD1	NA	TGCGCCAGCAGCTCCAGGGGGAGTCGGTACGAGCAGTACTTC	CASSSRGSRYEQYF
TRBV30	TRBJ1-5	NA	NA	TGTGCCTGGAGTGTGGGGTGGGGAGACCATCAGCCCCAGCATTTT	CAWSVGWGDHQPQHF
TRBV30	TRBJ2-7	TRBD1	NA	TGTGCCTGGAACAGGGGTTACGAGCAGTACTTC	CAWNRGYEQYF
TRBV5-1	TRBJ2-1	NA	NA	TGCGCCAGCAGCTTGACGGGAAATGAGCAGTTCTTC	CASSLTGNEQFF
TRBV7-3	TRBJ2-3	NA	NA	TGTGCCAGCAGCTTAAGCCACGGGGATACGCAGTATTTT	CASSLSHGDTQYF
TRBV24-1	TRBJ2-1	TRBD1	NA	TGTGCCACCAGTGACTCCCTCCCGGGACAGGGTTACAATGAGCAGTTCTTC	CATSDSLPGQGYNEQFF
TRBV18	TRBJ1-5	TRBD1	NA	TGTGCCAGCTCTCTCGGAAGACAGGGGCGAAGCAATCAGCCCCAGCATTTT	CASSLGRQGRSNQPQHF
TRBV7-2	TRBJ2-7	NA	NA	TGTGCCAGCAGCTTAGCGGGGAGAGAGCGGTACTTC	CASSLAGRERYF
TRBV9	TRBJ1-1	NA	NA	TGTGCCAGCAGCGTAGCCCCAGGCACCACTGAAGCTTTCTTT	CASSVAPGTTEAFF
TRBV19	TRBJ2-1	TRBD2	NA	TGTGCCAGTAGTGCTAGCGGGACGTCTAATGAGCAGTTCTTC	CASSASGTSNEQFF
TRBV7-8	TRBJ2-2	NA	NA	TGTGCCAGCAGCCCCCGTAGTGGCGGGGAGCTGTTTTTT	CASSPRSGGELFF
TRBV18	TRBJ2-3	TRBD1	NA	TGTGCCAGCTCACCGCTTACAGGGGAGACGCAGTATTTT	CASSPLTGETQYF
TRBV2	TRBJ2-2	NA	NA	TGTGCCAGCAGCGGTCAGGGAACCGGGGAGCTGTTTTTT	CASSGQGTGELFF
TRBV7-2	TRBJ2-5	TRBD1	NA	TGTGCCAGCAGCCGTCCTCTCGAGGGGGCGGCCCAGTACTTC	CASSRPLEGAAQYF
TRBV18	TRBJ2-2	NA	NA	TGTGCCAGCTCATCTCAGGTGGACACCGGGGAGCTGTTTTTT	CASSSQVDTGELFF
TRBV12-3/TRBV12-4	TRBJ2-7	NA	NA	TGTGCCAGCAGTTCAGGGTCCGACACCGAGCAGTACTTC	CASSSGSDTEQYF
TRBV28	TRBJ2-7	TRBD2	NA	TGTGCCAGCACCGAACCGGGGACTAGCGGTTTCTACGAGCAGTACTTC	CASTEPGTSGFYEQYF
TRBV11-2	TRBJ2-2	TRBD1	NA	TGTGCCAGCAGCCTTTTGACAGGGGGGGCCGGGGAGCTGTTTTTT	CASSLLTGGAGELFF
TRBV6-6	TRBJ2-2	NA	NA	TGTGCCAGCAAGAGGGGGTCAGACGTCACCGGGGAGCTGTTTTTT	CASKRGSDVTGELFF
TRBV12-3/TRBV12-4	TRBJ2-5	NA	NA	TGTGCCAGCAGTTTTGTGAGGGAGACCCAGTACTTC	CASSFVRETQYF
TRBV30	TRBJ1-2	NA	once	TGTGCCTGGGGGATTCAGGGAAATGTTCGCTACACCTTC	CAWGIQGNVRYTF
TRBV11-2	TRBJ2-2	TRBD2	NA	TGTGCCAGCAGCTCGCTAGCGGGGGGGGACGGGGAGCTGTTTTTT	CASSSLAGGDGELFF
TRBV19	TRBJ2-3	NA	NA	TGTGCCAGTAAACTAGGGGGTACTGGCACAGATACGCAGTATTTT	CASKLGGTGTDTQYF